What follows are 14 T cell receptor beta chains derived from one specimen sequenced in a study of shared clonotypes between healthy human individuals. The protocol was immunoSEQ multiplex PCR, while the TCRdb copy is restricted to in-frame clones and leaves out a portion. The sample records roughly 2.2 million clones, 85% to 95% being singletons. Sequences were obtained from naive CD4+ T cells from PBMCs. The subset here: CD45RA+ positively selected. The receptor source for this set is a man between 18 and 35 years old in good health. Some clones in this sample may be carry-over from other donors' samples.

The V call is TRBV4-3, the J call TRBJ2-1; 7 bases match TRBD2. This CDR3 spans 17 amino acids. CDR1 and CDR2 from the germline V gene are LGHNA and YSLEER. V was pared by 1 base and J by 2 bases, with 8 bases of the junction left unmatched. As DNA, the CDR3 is TGCGCCAGCAGCCAAGTGCAAGGCGGGGGTACCTACAATGAGCAGTTCTTC. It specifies CASSQVQGGGTYNEQFF.

CDR3 in DNA: TGTGCCAGCAGACGGGGGAACACTGAAGCTTTCTTT. This encodes CASRRGNTEAFF. The chain has TRBV7-9 and TRBJ1-1; no definite D call. The germline V and J ends were trimmed by 6 bases and 1 base, with 6 bases remaining between them. The CDR3 is made up of 12 amino acids. Germline assignment: CDR1 SEHNR and CDR2 FQNEAQ (reference sequence).

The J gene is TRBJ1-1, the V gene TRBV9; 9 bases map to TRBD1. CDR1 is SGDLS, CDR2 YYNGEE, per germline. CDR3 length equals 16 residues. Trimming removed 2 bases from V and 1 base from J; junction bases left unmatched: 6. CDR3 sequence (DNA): TGTGCCAGCAGCGTCCACCCGGGACAGGGGAACACTGAAGCTTTCTTT. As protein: CASSVHPGQGNTEAFF.

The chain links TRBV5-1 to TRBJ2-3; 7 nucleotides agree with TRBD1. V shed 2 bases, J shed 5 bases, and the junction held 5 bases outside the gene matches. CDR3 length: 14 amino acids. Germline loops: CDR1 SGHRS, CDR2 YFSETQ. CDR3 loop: CASSLLTGRDTQYF. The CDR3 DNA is TGCGCCAGCAGCTTATTGACAGGGAGAGATACGCAGTATTTT.

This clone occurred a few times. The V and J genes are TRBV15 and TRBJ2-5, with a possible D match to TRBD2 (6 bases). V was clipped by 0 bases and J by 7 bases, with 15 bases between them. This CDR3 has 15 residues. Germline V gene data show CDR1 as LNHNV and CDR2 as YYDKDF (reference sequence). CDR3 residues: CATSRDTDYLGTQYF. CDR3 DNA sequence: TGTGCCACCAGCAGAGATACGGACTATCTAGGGACCCAGTACTTC. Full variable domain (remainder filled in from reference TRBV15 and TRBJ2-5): DAMVIQNPRYQVTQFGKPVTLSCSQTLNHNVMYWYQQKSSQAPKLLFHYYDKDFNNEADTPDNFQSRRPNTSFCFLDIRSPGLGDTAMYLCATSRDTDYLGTQYFGPGTRLLVL.

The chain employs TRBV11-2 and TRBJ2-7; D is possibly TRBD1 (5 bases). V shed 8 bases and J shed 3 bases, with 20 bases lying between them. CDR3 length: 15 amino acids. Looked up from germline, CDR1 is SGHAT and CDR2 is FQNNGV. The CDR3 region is CASVQDSAFNYEQYF. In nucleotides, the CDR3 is TGTGCCAGCGTCCAAGACAGTGCGTTTAACTACGAGCAGTACTTC.

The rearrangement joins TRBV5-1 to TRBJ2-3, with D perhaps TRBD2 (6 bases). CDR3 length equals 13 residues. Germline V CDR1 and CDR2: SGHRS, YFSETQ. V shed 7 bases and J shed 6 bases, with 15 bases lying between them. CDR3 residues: CASGGGPADTQYF. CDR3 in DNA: TGCGCCAGCGGCGGAGGGCCGGCTGATACGCAGTATTTT.

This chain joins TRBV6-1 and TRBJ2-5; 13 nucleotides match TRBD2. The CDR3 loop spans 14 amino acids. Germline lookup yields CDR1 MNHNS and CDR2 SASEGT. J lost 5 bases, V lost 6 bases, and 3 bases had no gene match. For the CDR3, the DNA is TGTGCCAGCAGACTAGCGGGAGGGATGGAGACCCAGTACTTC. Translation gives CASRLAGGMETQYF.

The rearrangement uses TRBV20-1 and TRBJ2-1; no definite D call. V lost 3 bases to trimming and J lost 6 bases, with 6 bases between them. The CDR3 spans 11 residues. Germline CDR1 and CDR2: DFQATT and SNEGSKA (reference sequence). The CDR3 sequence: CSASRINEQFF. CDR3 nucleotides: TGCAGTGCTAGTCGGATCAATGAGCAGTTCTTC.

In DNA form, the CDR3 reads TGTGCCAGCAGCGTAGCGGGCCGGATAAACAATGAGCAGTTCTTC. Encoded protein: CASSVAGRINNEQFF. The gene calls are TRBV5-6 and TRBJ2-1, with TRBD2 identical over 7 bases. The germline V gene has CDR1 SGHDT and CDR2 YYEEEE. The V segment lost 4 bases and the J segment 5 bases; nucleotides outside the gene matches: 9. The CDR3 loop spans 15 amino acids.

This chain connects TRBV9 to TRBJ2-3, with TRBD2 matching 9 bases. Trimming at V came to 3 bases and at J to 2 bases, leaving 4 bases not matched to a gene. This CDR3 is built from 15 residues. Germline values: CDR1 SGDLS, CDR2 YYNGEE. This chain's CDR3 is CASSEAGGPTDTQYF. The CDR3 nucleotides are TGTGCCAGCAGCGAGGCGGGAGGGCCCACAGATACGCAGTATTTT.

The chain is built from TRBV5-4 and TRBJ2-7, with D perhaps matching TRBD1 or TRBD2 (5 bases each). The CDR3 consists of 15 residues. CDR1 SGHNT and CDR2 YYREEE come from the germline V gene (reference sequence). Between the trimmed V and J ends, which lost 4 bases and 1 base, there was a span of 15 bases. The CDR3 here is CASSGKGPSSYEQYF. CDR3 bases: TGTGCCAGCAGCGGAAAGGGACCCTCGTCCTACGAGCAGTACTTC. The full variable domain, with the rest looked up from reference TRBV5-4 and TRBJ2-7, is ETGVTQSPTHLIKTRGQQVTLRCSSQSGHNTVSWYQQALGQGPQFIFQYYREEENGRGNFPPRFSGLQFPNYSSELNVNALELDDSALYLCASSGKGPSSYEQYFGPGTRLTVT.

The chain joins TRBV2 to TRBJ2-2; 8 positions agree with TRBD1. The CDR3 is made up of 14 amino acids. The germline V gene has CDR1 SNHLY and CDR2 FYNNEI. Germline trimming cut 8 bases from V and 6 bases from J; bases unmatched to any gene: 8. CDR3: CASGRQGRSGELFF. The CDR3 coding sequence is TGTGCCAGCGGAAGACAGGGGAGGTCCGGGGAGCTGTTTTTT. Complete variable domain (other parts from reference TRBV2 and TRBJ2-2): EPEVTQTPSHQVTQMGQEVILRCVPISNHLYFYWYRQILGQKVEFLVSFYNNEISEKSEIFDDQFSVERPDGSNFTLKIRSTKLEDSAMYFCASGRQGRSGELFFGEGSRLTVL.

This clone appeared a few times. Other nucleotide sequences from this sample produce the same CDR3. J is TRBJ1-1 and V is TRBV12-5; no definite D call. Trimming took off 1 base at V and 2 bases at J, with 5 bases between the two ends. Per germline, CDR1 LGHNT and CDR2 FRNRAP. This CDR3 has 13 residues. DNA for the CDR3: TGTGCTAGTGGTTTGGAACTCAACACTGAAGCTTTCTTT. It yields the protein CASGLELNTEAFF. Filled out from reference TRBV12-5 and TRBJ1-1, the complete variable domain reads DARVTQTPRHKVTEMGQEVTMRCQPILGHNTVFWYRQTMMQGLELLAYFRNRAPLDDSGMPKDRFSAEMPDATLATLKIQPSEPRDSAVYFCASGLELNTEAFFGQGTRLTVV.